The clone carrying this TCR beta chain was seen repeatedly, ten times or more. As yet, its antigen is unknown. The sample comes from a study of T cell repertoires in cytomegalovirus infection. The wider study: A matching HLA type, together with CMV infection, was signaled by public TCR beta signatures. Study outcomes and limitations: HLA-C-restricted CMV clonotypes gave the most frequent clonotype in two of eight donors. Carriers of CMV and the relevant HLA type were discriminated by public TCR beta frequency.

The CDR3 has 14 residues. Germline V gene sequence: CDR1 DFQATT, CDR2 SNEGSKA (reference sequence). Trimming removed 5 bases from V and 1 base from J; junction bases left unmatched: 6. Each CDR3 protein is one row after TCRdb ran MiXCR on the reads. In the table there are 450,000 to 600,000 distinct CDR3 sequences, 11% of which are singletons. The sample was PBMCs. The receptor was isolated from a human donor in good health (CMV status not recorded). Some clones in this sample may be carry-over from other donors' samples. The chain joins TRBV20-1 to TRBJ1-1; 8 bases agree with TRBD1. Written as DNA, the CDR3 is TGCAGTGCTCGTCAGACAGGGGAGAACACTGAAGCTTTCTTT. The encoded protein is CSARQTGENTEAFF.